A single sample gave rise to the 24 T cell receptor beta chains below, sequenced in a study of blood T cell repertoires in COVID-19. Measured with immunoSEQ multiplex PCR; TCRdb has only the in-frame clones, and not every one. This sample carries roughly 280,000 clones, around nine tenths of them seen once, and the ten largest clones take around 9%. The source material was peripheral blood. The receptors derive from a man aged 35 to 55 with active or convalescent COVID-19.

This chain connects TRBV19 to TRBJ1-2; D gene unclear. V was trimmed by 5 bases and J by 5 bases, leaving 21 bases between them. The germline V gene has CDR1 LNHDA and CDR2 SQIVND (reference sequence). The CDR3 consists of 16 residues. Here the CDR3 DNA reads TGTGCCAGTAGTGTCAGCTCTCGACACCCGGTATATGGCTACACCTTC. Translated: CASSVSSRHPVYGYTF.

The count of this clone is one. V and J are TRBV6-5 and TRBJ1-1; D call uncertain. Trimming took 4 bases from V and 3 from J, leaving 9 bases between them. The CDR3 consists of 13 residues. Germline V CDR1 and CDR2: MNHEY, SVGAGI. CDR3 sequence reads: CASSWQRDTEAFF. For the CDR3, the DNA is TGTGCCAGCAGTTGGCAGCGGGACACTGAAGCTTTCTTT.

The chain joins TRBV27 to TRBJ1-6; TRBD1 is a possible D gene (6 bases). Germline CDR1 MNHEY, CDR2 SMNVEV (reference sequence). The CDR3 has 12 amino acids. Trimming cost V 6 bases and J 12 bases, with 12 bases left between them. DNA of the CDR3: TGTGCCAGCAGACCACAGGGTCAACCCCTCCACTTT. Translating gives CASRPQGQPLHF.

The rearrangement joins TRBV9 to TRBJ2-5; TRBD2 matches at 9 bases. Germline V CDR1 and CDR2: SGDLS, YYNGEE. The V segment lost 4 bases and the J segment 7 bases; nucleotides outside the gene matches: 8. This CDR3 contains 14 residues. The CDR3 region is CASSSSSGVSTQYF. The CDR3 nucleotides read TGTGCCAGCAGCTCTTCTAGCGGGGTATCGACCCAGTACTTC.

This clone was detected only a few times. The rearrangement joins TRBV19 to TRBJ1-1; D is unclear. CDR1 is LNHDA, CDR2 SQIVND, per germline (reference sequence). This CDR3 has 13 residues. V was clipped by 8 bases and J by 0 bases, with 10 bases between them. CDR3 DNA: TGTGCCAGTCGAACTACGGTGAACACTGAAGCTTTCTTT. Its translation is CASRTTVNTEAFF.

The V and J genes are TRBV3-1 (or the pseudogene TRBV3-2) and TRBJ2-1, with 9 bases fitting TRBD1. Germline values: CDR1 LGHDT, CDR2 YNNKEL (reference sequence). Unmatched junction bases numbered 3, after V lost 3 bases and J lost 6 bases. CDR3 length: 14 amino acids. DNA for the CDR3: TGTGCCAGCAGCCAGGACAGGGGAAGCAATGAGCAGTTCTTC. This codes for CASSQDRGSNEQFF.

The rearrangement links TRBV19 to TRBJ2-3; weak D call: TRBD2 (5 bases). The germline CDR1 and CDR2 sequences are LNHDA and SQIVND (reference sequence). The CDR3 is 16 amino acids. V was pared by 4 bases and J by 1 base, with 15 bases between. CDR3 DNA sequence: TGTGCCAGTAGTAGCCCCCCGGGGTCTGGCACAGATACGCAGTATTTT. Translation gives CASSSPPGSGTDTQYF.

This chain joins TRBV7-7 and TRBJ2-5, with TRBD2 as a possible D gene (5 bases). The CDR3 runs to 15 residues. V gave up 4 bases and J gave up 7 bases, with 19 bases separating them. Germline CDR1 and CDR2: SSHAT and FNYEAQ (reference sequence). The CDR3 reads CASSSQPVGVGTQYF. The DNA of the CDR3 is TGTGCCAGCAGCTCCCAACCCGTCGGGGTGGGGACCCAGTACTTC.

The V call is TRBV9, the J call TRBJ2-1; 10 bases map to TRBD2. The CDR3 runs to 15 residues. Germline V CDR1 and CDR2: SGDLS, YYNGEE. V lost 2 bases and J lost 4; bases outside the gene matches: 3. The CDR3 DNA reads TGTGCCAGCAGCGTTAGGACTAGCGGATACAATGAGCAGTTCTTC. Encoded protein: CASSVRTSGYNEQFF.

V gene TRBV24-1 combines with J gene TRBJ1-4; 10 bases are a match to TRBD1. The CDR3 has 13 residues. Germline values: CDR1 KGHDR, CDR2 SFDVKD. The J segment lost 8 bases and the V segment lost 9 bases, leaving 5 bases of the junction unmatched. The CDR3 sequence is CATGTGEGEKLFF. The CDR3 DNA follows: TGTGCCACCGGGACAGGGGAAGGGGAAAAACTGTTTTTT.

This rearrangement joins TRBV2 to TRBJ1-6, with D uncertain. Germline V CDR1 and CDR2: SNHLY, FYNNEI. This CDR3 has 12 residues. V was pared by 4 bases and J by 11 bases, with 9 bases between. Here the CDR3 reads CASSGTYPPLHF. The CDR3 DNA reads TGTGCCAGCAGTGGGACTTATCCACCCCTCCACTTT.

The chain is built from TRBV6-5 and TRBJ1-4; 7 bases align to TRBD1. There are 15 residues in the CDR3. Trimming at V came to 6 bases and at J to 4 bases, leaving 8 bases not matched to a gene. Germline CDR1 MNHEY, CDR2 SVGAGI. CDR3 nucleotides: TGTGCCAGCAGCCCCTGGGGGACAGTTAATGAAAAACTGTTTTTT. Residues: CASSPWGTVNEKLFF.

The CDR3 DNA reads as TGTGCCAGCAGTGAGTTACTTAATAACTATGGCTACACCTTC. Residues: CASSELLNNYGYTF. The gene calls are TRBV6-1 and TRBJ1-2, with unresolved D. The CDR3 sequence is 14 residues long. Germline assignment: CDR1 MNHNS and CDR2 SASEGT. Trimming shortened V by 3 bases and J by 1 base, and 9 bases separated the two germline ends.

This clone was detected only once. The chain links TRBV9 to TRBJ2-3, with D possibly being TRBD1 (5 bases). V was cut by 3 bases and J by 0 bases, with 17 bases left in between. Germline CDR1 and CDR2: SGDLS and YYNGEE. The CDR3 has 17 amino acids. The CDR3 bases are TGTGCCAGCAGCGCCTACTTGACAGTTACTAGCACAGATACGCAGTATTTT. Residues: CASSAYLTVTSTDTQYF.

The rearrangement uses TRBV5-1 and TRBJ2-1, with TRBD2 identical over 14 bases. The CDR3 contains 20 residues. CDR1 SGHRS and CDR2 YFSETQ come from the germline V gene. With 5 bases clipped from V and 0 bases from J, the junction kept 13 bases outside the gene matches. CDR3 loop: CASRGLAGAQGAYSYNEQFF. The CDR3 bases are TGCGCCAGCAGGGGACTAGCGGGGGCCCAGGGGGCTTACTCCTACAATGAGCAGTTCTTC.

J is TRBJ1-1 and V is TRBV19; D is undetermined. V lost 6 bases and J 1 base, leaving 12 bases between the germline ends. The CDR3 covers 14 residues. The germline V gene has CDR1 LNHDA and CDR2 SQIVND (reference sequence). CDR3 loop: CASRYGGTNTEAFF. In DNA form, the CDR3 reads TGTGCCAGTAGATATGGAGGTACGAACACTGAAGCTTTCTTT.

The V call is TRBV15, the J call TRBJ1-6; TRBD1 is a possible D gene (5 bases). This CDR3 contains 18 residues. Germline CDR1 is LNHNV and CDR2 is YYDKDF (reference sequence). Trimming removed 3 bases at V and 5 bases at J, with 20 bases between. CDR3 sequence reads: CATSSGRGVGGDNSPLHF. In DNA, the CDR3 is TGTGCCACCAGCAGCGGACGGGGCGTCGGGGGGGATAATTCACCCCTCCACTTT.

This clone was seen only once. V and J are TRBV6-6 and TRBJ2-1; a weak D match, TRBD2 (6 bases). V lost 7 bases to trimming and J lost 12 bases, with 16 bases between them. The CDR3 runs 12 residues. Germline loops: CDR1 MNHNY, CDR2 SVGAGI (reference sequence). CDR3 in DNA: TGTGCCAGCACCGACACGGGGGTGGGGCAGTTCTTC. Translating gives CASTDTGVGQFF.

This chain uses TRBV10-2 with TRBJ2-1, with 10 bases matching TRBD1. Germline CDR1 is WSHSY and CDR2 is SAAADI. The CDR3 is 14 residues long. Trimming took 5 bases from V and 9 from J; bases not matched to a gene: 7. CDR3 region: CASSPTGGRGEQFF. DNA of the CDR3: TGCGCCAGCAGTCCGACAGGGGGCAGGGGTGAGCAGTTCTTC.

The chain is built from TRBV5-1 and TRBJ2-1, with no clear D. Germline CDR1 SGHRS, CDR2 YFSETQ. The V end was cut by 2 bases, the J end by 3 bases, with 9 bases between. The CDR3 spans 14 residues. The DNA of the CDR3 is TGCGCCAGCAGCTTCCCGCTAGACTACAATGAGCAGTTCTTC. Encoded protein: CASSFPLDYNEQFF. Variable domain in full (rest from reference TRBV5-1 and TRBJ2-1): KAGVTQTPRYLIKTRGQQVTLSCSPISGHRSVSWYQQTPGQGLQFLFEYFSETQRNKGNFPGRFSGRQFSNSRSEMNVSTLELGDSALYLCASSFPLDYNEQFFGPGTRLTVL.

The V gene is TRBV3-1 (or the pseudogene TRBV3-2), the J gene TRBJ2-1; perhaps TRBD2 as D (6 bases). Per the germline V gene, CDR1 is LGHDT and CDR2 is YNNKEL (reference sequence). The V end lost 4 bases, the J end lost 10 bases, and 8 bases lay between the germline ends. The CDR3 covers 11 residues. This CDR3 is CASSLAAEQFF. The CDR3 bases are TGTGCCAGCAGCCTAGCGGCAGAGCAGTTCTTC.

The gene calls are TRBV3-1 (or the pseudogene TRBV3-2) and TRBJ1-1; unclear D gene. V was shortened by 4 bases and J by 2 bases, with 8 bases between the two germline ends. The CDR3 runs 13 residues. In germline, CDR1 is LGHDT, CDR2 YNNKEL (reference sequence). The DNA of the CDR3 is TGTGCCAGCAGCCCGTCTTTTAACACTGAAGCTTTCTTT. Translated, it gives CASSPSFNTEAFF.

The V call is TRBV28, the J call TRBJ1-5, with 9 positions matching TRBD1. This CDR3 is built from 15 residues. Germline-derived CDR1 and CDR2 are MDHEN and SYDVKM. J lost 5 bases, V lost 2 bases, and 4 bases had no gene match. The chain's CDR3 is CASSLNRGRDQPQHF. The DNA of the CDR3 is TGTGCCAGCAGTTTAAACAGGGGGCGCGATCAGCCCCAGCATTTT.

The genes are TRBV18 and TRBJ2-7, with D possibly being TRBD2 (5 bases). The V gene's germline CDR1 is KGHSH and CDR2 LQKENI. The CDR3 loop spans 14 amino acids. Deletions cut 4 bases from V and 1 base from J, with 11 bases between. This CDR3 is CASSLASSSYEQYF. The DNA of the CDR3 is TGTGCCAGCTCACTCGCTAGCAGTTCCTACGAGCAGTACTTC.